The 10 T cell receptor beta chains below come from one sample, sequenced in a study of T cell responses to AZD1222 COVID-19 vaccine. Some clones are missing from TCRdb's copy, which holds only in-frame ones; the method was immunoSEQ multiplex PCR. Of more than 150,000 clones listed, 85% to 95% are singletons. The material sequenced was peripheral blood, taken on day 0 of AZD1222 vaccination. Receptors were obtained from an adult in good health.

CDR3 sequence (DNA): TGTGCCACCGGGTACGACGAAGGACAGGGTGACTATGGCTACACCTTC. The encoded protein is CATGYDEGQGDYGYTF. The chain carries TRBV24-1 and TRBJ1-2, with TRBD1 identical over 8 bases. The CDR3 sequence is 16 residues long. The ends lost 9 bases at V and 3 bases at J; junction bases unmatched: 14. From germline, CDR1 is KGHDR and CDR2 SFDVKD.

The chain carries TRBV7-2 and TRBJ2-3, with 8 bases aligning to TRBD2. This CDR3 has 16 amino acids. Germline V CDR1 and CDR2: SGHTA, FQGNSA. The V segment lost 0 bases and the J segment 1 base; nucleotides outside the gene matches: 3. CDR3: CASSLAISGGTDTQYF. The CDR3 region has the DNA TGTGCCAGCAGCTTAGCGATTAGCGGGGGCACAGATACGCAGTATTTT.

The gene calls are TRBV6-1 and TRBJ2-7; no clear D gene. The CDR3 loop spans 12 amino acids. Germline loops: CDR1 MNHNS, CDR2 SASEGT. The V gene lost 2 bases and the J gene lost 3 bases, with 5 bases spanning the gap. The CDR3 here is CASSESHYEQYF. In DNA, the CDR3 is TGTGCCAGCAGTGAATCCCACTACGAGCAGTACTTC.

This chain uses TRBV2 with TRBJ1-2; D gene ambiguous. Germline V gene lookup returns CDR1 SNHLY and CDR2 FYNNEI. V lost 2 bases and J 8 bases, leaving 9 bases between the germline ends. This CDR3 has 12 residues. CDR3 region: CASSESGGGYTF. In DNA form, the CDR3 reads TGTGCCAGCAGTGAATCGGGTGGAGGCTACACCTTC.

The J gene is TRBJ2-6, the V gene TRBV24-1; TRBD2 aligns across 8 bases. CDR1 is KGHDR and CDR2 is SFDVKD in the germline V gene. Trimming removed 3 bases from V and 2 bases from J; junction bases left unmatched: 8. This CDR3 has 18 residues. This CDR3 is CATSDHTGGATGANVLTF. In nucleotides, the CDR3 is TGTGCCACCAGTGATCATACGGGGGGGGCCACTGGGGCCAACGTCCTGACTTTC.

In the case of this clone: At one of its ends the junction is not consistent with the germline gene, which may arise from a read error. This chain links TRBV7-3 with TRBJ1-1, with D possibly TRBD1 on 5 matching bases. Per germline, CDR1 SGHTA and CDR2 FQGTGA. CDR3 length: 14 amino acids. CDR3 region: CASSSRGSETRLVF. DNA of the CDR3: TGTGCCAGCAGCTCTCGGGGCTCCGAGACCCGCCTCGTATTT. Combining the CDR3 with reference TRBV7-3 and TRBJ1-1 gives the whole variable domain GAGVSQTPSNKVTEKGKYVELRCDPISGHTALYWYRQSLGQGPEFLIYFQGTGAADDSGLPNDRFFAVRPEGSVSTLKIQRTERGDSAVYLCASSSRGSETRLVFGQGTRLTVV.

J is TRBJ1-5 and V is TRBV19; D is unresolved. The V gene's germline CDR1 is LNHDA and CDR2 SQIVND (reference sequence). Between the trimmed V and J ends, which lost 0 bases and 6 bases, there was a span of 6 bases. The CDR3 is 13 residues long. The CDR3 loop is CASSIDLGQPQHF. The DNA for the CDR3 is TGTGCCAGTAGTATAGATCTAGGTCAGCCCCAGCATTTT.

J is TRBJ1-3 and V is TRBV7-8; TRBD1 might be the D (6 bases). The CDR3 has 16 residues. V was shortened by 2 bases and J by 1 base, with 12 bases between the two germline ends. CDR1 is SGHVS and CDR2 is FQNEAQ in the germline V gene. The CDR3 sequence is CASSLKGGASGNTIYF. CDR3 DNA: TGTGCCAGCAGCTTAAAGGGGGGCGCATCTGGAAACACCATATATTTT. Variable domain in full (rest from reference TRBV7-8 and TRBJ1-3): GAGVSQSPRYKVAKRGQDVALRCDPISGHVSLFWYQQALGQGPEFLTYFQNEAQLDKSGLPSDRFFAERPEGSVSTLKIQRTQQEDSAVYLCASSLKGGASGNTIYFGEGSWLTVV.

The V gene is TRBV28, the J gene TRBJ1-2; D possibly corresponds to TRBD1 (5 bases). The V end lost 2 bases, the J end lost 4 bases, and 17 bases lay between the germline ends. Germline CDR1 reads MDHEN; CDR2 reads SYDVKM. The CDR3 extends over 16 amino acids. The CDR3 loop is CASSLLSTGSIYGYTF. In DNA, the CDR3 is TGTGCCAGCAGTTTACTCTCCACAGGCTCAATCTATGGCTACACCTTC.

The chain links TRBV2 to TRBJ2-2; TRBD2 matches at 8 bases. CDR1 and CDR2 from the germline V gene are SNHLY and FYNNEI. The CDR3 loop spans 12 amino acids. With V trimmed by 8 bases and J by 5 bases, 1 base remained unmatched. CDR3 in DNA: TGTGCCAGCCGGGGGGGTACCGGGGAGCTGTTTTTT. Translated: CASRGGTGELFF.